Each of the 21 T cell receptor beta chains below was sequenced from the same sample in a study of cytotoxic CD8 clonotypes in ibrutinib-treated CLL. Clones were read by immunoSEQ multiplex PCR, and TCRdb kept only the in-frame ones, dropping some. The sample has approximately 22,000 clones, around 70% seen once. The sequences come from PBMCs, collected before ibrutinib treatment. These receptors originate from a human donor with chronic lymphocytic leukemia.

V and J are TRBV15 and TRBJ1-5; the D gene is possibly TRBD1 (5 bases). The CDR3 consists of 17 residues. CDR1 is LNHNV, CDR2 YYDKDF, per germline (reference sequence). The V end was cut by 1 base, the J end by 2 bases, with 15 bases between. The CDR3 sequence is CATSRGKGAMGNQPQHF. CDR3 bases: TGTGCCACCAGCAGAGGAAAAGGGGCGATGGGCAATCAGCCCCAGCATTTT.

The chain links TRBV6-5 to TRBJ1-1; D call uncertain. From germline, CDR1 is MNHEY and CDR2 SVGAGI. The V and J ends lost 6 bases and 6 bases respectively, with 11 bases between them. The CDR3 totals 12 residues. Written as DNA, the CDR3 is TGTGCCAGCAGCCCCCTCGGCGCTGAAGCTTTCTTT. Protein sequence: CASSPLGAEAFF.

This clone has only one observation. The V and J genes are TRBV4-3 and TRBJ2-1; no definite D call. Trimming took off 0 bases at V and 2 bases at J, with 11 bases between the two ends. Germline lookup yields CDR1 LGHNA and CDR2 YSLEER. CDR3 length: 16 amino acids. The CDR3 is CASSQDLVAAYNEQFF. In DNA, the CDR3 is TGCGCCAGCAGCCAAGATCTGGTGGCGGCCTACAATGAGCAGTTCTTC.

For the CDR3, the DNA is TGTGCCAGTACTTCGACAGGGGTAGGCATTCAGTACTTC. As protein: CASTSTGVGIQYF. This chain links TRBV19 with TRBJ2-4; 8 bases are a match to TRBD1. The germline gives CDR1 LNHDA, CDR2 SQIVND (reference sequence). The CDR3 spans 13 residues. Germline trimming cut 7 bases from V and 9 bases from J; bases unmatched to any gene: 8.

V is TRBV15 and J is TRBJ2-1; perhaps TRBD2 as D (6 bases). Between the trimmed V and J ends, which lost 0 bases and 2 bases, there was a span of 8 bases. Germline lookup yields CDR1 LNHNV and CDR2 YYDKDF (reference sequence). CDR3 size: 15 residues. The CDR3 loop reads CATSRDGGTYNEQFF. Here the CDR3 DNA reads TGTGCCACCAGCAGAGATGGAGGGACCTACAATGAGCAGTTCTTC. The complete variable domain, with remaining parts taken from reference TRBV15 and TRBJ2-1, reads DAMVIQNPRYQVTQFGKPVTLSCSQTLNHNVMYWYQQKSSQAPKLLFHYYDKDFNNEADTPDNFQSRRPNTSFCFLDIRSPGLGDTAMYLCATSRDGGTYNEQFFGPGTRLTVL.

CDR3 in amino acids: CASSLKLAGGETQYF. The CDR3 DNA is TGTGCCAGCAGCTTAAAACTAGCGGGAGGAGAGACCCAGTACTTC. The chain uses TRBV7-2 and TRBJ2-5, with TRBD2 identical over 12 bases. This CDR3 has 15 amino acids. The V gene end was trimmed by 2 bases and the J gene end by 4 bases; junction bases not matched to a gene: 2. Germline V gene sequence: CDR1 SGHTA, CDR2 FQGNSA.

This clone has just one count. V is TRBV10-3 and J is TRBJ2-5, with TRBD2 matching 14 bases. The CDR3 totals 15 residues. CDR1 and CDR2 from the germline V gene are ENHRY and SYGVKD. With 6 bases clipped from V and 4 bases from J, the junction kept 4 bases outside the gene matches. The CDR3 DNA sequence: TGTGCCATCAGCGAAGGACTAGCGGGAGGAGAGACCCAGTACTTC. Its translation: CAISEGLAGGETQYF.

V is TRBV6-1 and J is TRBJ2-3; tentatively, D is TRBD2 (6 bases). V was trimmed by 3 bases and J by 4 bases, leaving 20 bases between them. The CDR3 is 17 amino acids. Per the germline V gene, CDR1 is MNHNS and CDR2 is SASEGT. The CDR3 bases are TGTGCCAGCAGTGAGCCGCCGACCGGGAGACTGGCAGATACGCAGTATTTT. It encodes CASSEPPTGRLADTQYF.

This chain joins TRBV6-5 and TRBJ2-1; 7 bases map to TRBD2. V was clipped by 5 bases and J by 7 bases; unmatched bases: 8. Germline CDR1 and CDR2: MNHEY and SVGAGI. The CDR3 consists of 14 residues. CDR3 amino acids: CASSRGGPGNEQFF. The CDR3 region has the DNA TGTGCCAGCAGTCGGGGAGGGCCTGGTAATGAGCAGTTCTTC.

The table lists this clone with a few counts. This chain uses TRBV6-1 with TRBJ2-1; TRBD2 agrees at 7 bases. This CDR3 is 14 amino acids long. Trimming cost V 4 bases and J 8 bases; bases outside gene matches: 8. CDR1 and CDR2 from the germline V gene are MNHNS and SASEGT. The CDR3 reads CASSAGGSAYEQFF. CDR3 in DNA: TGTGCCAGCAGTGCTGGCGGGAGTGCCTATGAGCAGTTCTTC.

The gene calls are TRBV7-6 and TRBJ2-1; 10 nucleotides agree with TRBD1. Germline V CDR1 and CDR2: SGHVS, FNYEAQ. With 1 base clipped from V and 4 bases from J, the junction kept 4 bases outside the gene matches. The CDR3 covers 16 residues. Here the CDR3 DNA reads TGTGCCAGCAGCTTAGGGACAGGGGGTGATTACAATGAGCAGTTCTTC. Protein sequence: CASSLGTGGDYNEQFF.

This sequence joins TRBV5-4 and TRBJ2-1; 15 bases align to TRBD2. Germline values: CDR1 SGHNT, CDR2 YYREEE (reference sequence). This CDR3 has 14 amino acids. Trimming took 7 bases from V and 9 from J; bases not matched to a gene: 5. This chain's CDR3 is CASRPGLAGGEQFF. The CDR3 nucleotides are TGTGCCAGCCGACCGGGACTAGCGGGAGGTGAGCAGTTCTTC.

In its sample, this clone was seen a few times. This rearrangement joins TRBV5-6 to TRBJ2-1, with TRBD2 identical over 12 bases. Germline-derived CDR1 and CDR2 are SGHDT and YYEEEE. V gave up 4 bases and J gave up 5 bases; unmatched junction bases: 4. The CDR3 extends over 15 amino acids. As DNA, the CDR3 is TGTGCCAGCAGCCCACTAGCGGGGGGAGACAATGAGCAGTTCTTC. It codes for CASSPLAGGDNEQFF.

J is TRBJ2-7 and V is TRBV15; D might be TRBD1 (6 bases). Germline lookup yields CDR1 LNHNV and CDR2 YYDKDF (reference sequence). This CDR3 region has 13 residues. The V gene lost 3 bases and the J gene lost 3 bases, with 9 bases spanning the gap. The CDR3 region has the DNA TGTGCCACCAGCAGGAGGACAGACTACGAGCAGTACTTC. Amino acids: CATSRRTDYEQYF.

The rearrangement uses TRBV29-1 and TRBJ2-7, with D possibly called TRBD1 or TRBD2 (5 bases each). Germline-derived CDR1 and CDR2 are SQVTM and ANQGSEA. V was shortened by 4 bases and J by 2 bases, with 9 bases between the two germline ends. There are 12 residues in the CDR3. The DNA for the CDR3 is TGCAGCGTTGCGGGGACCGCCTACGAGCAGTACTTC. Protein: CSVAGTAYEQYF.

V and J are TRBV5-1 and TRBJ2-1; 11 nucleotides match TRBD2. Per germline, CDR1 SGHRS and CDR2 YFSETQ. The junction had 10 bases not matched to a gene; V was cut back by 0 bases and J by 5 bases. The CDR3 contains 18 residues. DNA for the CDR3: TGCGCCAGCAGCTTGGCCCCTAGCGGGAGGCGATTTAACAATGAGCAGTTCTTC. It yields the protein CASSLAPSGRRFNNEQFF. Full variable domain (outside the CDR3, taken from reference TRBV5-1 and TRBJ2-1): KAGVTQTPRYLIKTRGQQVTLSCSPISGHRSVSWYQQTPGQGLQFLFEYFSETQRNKGNFPGRFSGRQFSNSRSEMNVSTLELGDSALYLCASSLAPSGRRFNNEQFFGPGTRLTVL.

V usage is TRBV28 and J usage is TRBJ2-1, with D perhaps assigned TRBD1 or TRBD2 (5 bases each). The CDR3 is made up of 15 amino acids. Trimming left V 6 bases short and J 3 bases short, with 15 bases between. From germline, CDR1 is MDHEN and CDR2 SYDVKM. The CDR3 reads CASRRTGTGYNEQFF. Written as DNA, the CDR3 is TGTGCCAGCAGAAGGACCGGGACCGGCTACAATGAGCAGTTCTTC.

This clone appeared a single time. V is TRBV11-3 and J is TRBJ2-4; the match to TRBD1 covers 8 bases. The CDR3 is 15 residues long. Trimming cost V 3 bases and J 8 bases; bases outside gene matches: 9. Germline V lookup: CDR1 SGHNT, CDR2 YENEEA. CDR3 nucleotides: TGTGCCAGCAGCTTGAGAGACAGGGGTTGGGACATTCAGTACTTC. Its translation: CASSLRDRGWDIQYF.

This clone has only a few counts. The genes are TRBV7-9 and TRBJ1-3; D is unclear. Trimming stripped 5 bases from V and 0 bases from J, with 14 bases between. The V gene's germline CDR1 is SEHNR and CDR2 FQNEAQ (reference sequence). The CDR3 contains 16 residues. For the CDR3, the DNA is TGTGCCAGCAGCGCCGTCCCAGTTTTCTCTGGAAACACCATATATTTT. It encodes CASSAVPVFSGNTIYF.

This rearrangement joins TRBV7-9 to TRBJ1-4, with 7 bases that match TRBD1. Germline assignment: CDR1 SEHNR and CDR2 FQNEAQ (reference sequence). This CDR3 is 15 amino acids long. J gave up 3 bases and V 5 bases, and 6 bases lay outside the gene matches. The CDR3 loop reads CASSPGTVANEKLFF. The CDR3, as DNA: TGTGCCAGCAGCCCAGGGACAGTCGCTAATGAAAAACTGTTTTTT. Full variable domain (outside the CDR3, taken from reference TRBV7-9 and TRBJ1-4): DTGVSQNPRHKITKRGQNVTFRCDPISEHNRLYWYRQTLGQGPEFLTYFQNEAQLEKSRLLSDRFSAERPKGSFSTLEIQRTEQGDSAMYLCASSPGTVANEKLFFGSGTQLSVL.

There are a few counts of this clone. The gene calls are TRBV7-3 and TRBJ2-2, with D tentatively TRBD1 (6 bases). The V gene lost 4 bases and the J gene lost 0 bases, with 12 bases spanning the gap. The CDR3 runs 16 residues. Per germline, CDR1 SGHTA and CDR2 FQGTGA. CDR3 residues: CASSSHRAANTGELFF. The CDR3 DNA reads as TGTGCCAGCAGCTCCCACAGGGCCGCGAACACCGGGGAGCTGTTTTTT.